The present entry profiles one T cell receptor beta chain with its context. The CDR3 has 13 residues. Trimming removed 4 bases from V and 4 bases from J, with 9 bases in between. Germline values: CDR1 LGHNA, CDR2 YNFKEQ. A single record per CDR3 protein comes from TCRdb applying MiXCR to the 5' RACE reads. The table records a few hundred thousand distinct CDR3 sequences, 9% to 15% of them present only once. The data are from a study of identical twins. The same specimen was also included in a second study, on yellow fever vaccine responses in identical twins.

The V call is TRBV4-2, the J call TRBJ2-3; D is uncertain. The sequence derives from a woman younger than 35 in good health. Input material: CD8+ T cells sorted from blood. The CDR3 DNA reads as TGTGCCAGCAGCCGAGTGGAATCAGATACGCAGTATTTT. Encoded protein: CASSRVESDTQYF.